The 4 T cell receptor beta chains listed next were all sequenced from one sample in a study of cytomegalovirus exposure and HLA in healthy donors. Both 60 Vbeta primers and 13 Jbeta primers went into the PCR. Repertoires were generated with immunoSEQ multiplex PCR, while TCRdb's copy carries only in-frame clones and drops some. The sample carries 97,000 or so clones, roughly 77% recorded once. Material: PBMCs. The receptor source for this set is a man in his forties or fifties in good health and CMV-seronegative.

This sequence joins TRBV6-6 and TRBJ2-5; 7 nucleotides agree with TRBD1. This CDR3 region has 15 residues. CDR1 and CDR2 from the germline V gene are MNHNY and SVGAGI (reference sequence). J lost 2 bases, V lost 5 bases, and 8 bases had no gene match. The CDR3 spells CASSGDRASQETQYF. The CDR3 DNA sequence: TGTGCCAGCAGTGGCGACAGGGCCTCTCAAGAGACCCAGTACTTC.

For this clone: The same CDR3 is also encoded by other DNA sequences in this sample. This rearrangement joins TRBV15 to TRBJ1-2; maybe TRBD1 (6 bases). CDR1 and CDR2 from the germline V gene are LNHNV and YYDKDF (reference sequence). V lost 6 bases to trimming and J lost 4 bases, with 15 bases between them. The CDR3 consists of 14 residues. CDR3 sequence reads: CATRAGADPYGYTF. The CDR3, as DNA: TGTGCCACCAGAGCAGGGGCCGATCCCTATGGCTACACCTTC.

The chain employs TRBV27 and TRBJ1-1, with unresolved D. The length of the CDR3 is 14 residues. Trimming pared 0 bases from V and 7 bases from J, leaving 12 bases between. CDR1 is MNHEY and CDR2 is SMNVEV in the germline V gene (reference sequence). The CDR3 is CASSLSEGFSEAFF. The CDR3 bases are TGTGCCAGCAGTTTATCGGAGGGATTCAGTGAAGCTTTCTTT.

The V gene is TRBV25-1, the J gene TRBJ1-1, with 7 nucleotides matching TRBD1. V was clipped by 3 bases and J by 5 bases; unmatched bases: 9. This CDR3 contains 15 residues. CDR1 and CDR2 from the germline V gene are MGHDK and SYGVNS. Written as DNA, the CDR3 is TGTGCCAGCAGTGATCCGGCAGGGGGGAATACTGAAGCTTTCTTT. Encoded protein: CASSDPAGGNTEAFF.